This T cell receptor beta chain was sequenced in a study of pediatric ulcerative colitis. Whole-study findings and limits: Blood-derived T cells may be present in rectal pinch biopsies. In rectum, acute severe colitis had expanded clones and less diversity. Compared with controls, ulcerative colitis showed greater blood-rectum clone sharing.

Trimming removed 6 bases from V and 0 bases from J; junction bases left unmatched: 15. Germline V gives CDR1 LNHDA, CDR2 SQIVND (reference sequence). This CDR3 has 20 amino acids. Sequencing used immunoSEQ multiplex PCR; TCRdb keeps in-frame clones, though not all of them. The sample lists 30,000 to 45,000 clones, roughly 73% seen once, with about 0.73% in the top ten. The rectum was sampled with one to two pinch biopsies at colonoscopy. In this sample, this clone turned up a few times. The antigen is not known. The chain joins TRBV19 to TRBJ1-5; 12 nucleotides agree with TRBD1. The sequencing input was gut tissue. The clonotype comes from a boy younger than 18 with moderate ulcerative colitis. CDR3 sequence (DNA): TGTGCCAGTAGAAATGACCGGGACAGGGGGCCCCGCTATAGCAATCAGCCCCAGCATTTT. Translated, it gives CASRNDRDRGPRYSNQPQHF.